Included here is one TCR beta chain sequence, with context. Its specific antigen is unknown. There are no base qualities to consult, and no much larger clone falls within one base. The data stem from a study of T cells in tuberculosis (dated by TCRdb to about 2018). Looking at the study overall: In the study, CD1B tetramers and high-throughput TCR immunosequencing were combined to characterize T cells specific for the mycobacterial lipid antigen glucose monomycolate (GMM). IGRA-negative adolescents, IGRA-positive adolescents with latent tuberculosis and adults with active tuberculosis, ten per group, were compared in a South African clinical cohort. Beyond this particular receptor, the publication reports: Shorter CDR3-alpha lengths in active tuberculosis patients partly drove the smaller NN-distances, and the TCR-beta difference was not statistically significant. Using GEM motif frequencies, a classifier achieved 60% to 70% accuracy, whereas a classifier built on the diverse GMM-specific repertoire got to 87% accuracy (AUROC 0.90). Clinical samples were chosen by availability of cryopreserved specimens, and active tuberculosis cases were adults while controls were adolescents. Compared with IGRA-negative controls, TCR-alpha repertoires from active tuberculosis had smaller mean NN-distances to GMM-specific TCRs, which suggests that these TCRs underwent clonal expansion.

CDR1 MNHNY and CDR2 SVGAGI were looked up in the germline V gene (reference sequence). Here V drops 4 bases and J drops 7 bases, and the junction holds 6 bases not matched to any gene. The CDR3 runs 13 amino acids, cysteine and phenylalanine included. Kept here is only the CDR3 DNA, which spans 39 bases and is read in frame from base 1. At study entry, adolescents were screened for latent tuberculosis infection using a tuberculin skin test and the QuantiFERON-TB GOLD In-Tube IGRA. Immunosequencing of unsorted cryopreserved PBMC covered, on average, around 100,000 T cells per clinical donor. Eleven high schools in the Worcester region of the Western Cape, South Africa, served as enrollment sites for adolescents aged 12 to 18 years. About ten M. tuberculosis-infected adolescents and about 10 uninfected adolescents, matched for age and sex, were selected. Adolescent PBMC were isolated from freshly drawn heparinized blood by density centrifugation and cryopreserved.

TCR libraries were generated with the immunoSEQ multiplex PCR assay, using TCR-beta and/or TCR-alpha/delta assays for each sample. The Illumina high-throughput platform was used to sequence the amplified TCR libraries. The study's processing was this. Clustering and dimensionality reduction relied on pairwise TCRdist distances among GMM-specific receptors from T cells that were either sorted ex vivo or expanded in vitro. Each clinical repertoire was scored by mean NN-distance, the average TCRdist to the nearest 10% of tetramer-positive reference sequences. To compute GEM TCR motif frequency, the fraction of unique TCRs matching known GEM sequences by V/J usage and CDR3 length was calculated. Linear discriminant analysis with leave-one-out cross-validation, implemented in scikit-learn, was used to classify active tuberculosis. Entries here come from immuneACCESS through TCRdb and include only in-frame sequences with V and J called. Some clones fail to appear in such tables; in the studies checked, an unresolved V gene covers under half of the shortfall, and the cause of the remainder is unknown. Clonal size and the V and J genes are those of that table, whereas D and trimming came from the DNA. This sample lists approximately 30,000 clones; 80% to 95% were detected once. The ten top clones hold 2% to 2.5% of the sample.

This clonotype was sampled from a donor between 10 and 35 years old with latent tuberculosis or without tuberculosis infection. The chain links TRBV6-6 with TRBJ2-7, with TRBD2 identical over 8 junction bases. The sequencing input was PBMCs. The DNA sequence is TGTGCCAGCAGTTTCACCCGGGAGGGGGAGCAGTACTTC. This gives the protein CASSFTREGEQYF.